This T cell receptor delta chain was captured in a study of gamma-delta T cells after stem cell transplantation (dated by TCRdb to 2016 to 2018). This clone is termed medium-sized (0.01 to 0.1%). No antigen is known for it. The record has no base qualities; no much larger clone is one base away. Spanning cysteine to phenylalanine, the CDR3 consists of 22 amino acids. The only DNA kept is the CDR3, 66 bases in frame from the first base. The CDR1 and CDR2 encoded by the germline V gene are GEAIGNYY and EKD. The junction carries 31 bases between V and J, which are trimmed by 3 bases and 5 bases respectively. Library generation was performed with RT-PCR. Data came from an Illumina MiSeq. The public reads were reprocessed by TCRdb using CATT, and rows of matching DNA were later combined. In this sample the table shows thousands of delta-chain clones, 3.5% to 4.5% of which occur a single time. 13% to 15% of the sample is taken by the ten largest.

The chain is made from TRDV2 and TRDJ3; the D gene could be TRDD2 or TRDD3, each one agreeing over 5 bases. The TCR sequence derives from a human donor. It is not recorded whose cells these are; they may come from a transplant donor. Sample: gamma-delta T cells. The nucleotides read TGTGCCTGTGACCCAATCCTGCCACCAGAGATACCCCCTTCAAGGGACACCCGACAGATGTTTTTC. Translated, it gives CACDPILPPEIPPSRDTRQMFF.